The 20 T cell receptor beta chains given below trace back to one sample, sequenced in a study of molecular identifiers for immune sequencing clone quantification. TCRdb ran MiXCR on the PCR reads and lists one entry per CDR3 protein. This sample has under 350,000 distinct CDR3 sequences, with 24% found just once. The sequencing sample was made of naive CD8+ T cells from blood, with Jurkat cell RNA spiked in. Described subset: FACS-sorted CD8+CD4-CCR7+CD45RA+ naive T cells. Every receptor here comes from a human donor in good health. Some libraries in this study had Jurkat cell RNA spiked in.

This clonotype was recorded at least ten times. The J gene is TRBJ2-7, the V gene TRBV7-2; D may be TRBD2 (6 bases). Per germline, CDR1 SGHTA and CDR2 FQGNSA. V lost 3 bases, J lost 6 bases, and 15 bases lay in between. The CDR3 covers 14 residues. CDR3 in amino acids: CASSFVPGGGEQYF. CDR3 sequence (DNA): TGTGCCAGCAGCTTCGTCCCTGGGGGAGGCGAGCAGTACTTC. Full variable domain (outside the CDR3, taken from reference TRBV7-2 and TRBJ2-7): GAGVSQSPSNKVTEKGKDVELRCDPISGHTALYWYRQSLGQGLEFLIYFQGNSAPDKSGLPSDRFSAERTGGSVSTLTIQRTQQEDSAVYLCASSFVPGGGEQYFGPGTRLTVT.

Points on this clonotype: A much larger clone differs from this one at a single base, so this may be a read error. The genes are TRBV24-1 and TRBJ2-2, with D perhaps assigned TRBD1 or TRBD2 (5 bases each). The CDR3 sequence is 16 residues long. Germline CDR1 is KGHDR and CDR2 is SFDVKD. The CDR3 reads CATSDLWGTDTGELLF. The CDR3 nucleotides read TGTGCCACCAGTGATTTATGGGGGACCGACACCGGGGAGCTGCTTTTT.

In this sample, this clonotype turned up many times. The J gene is TRBJ2-1, the V gene TRBV7-2; D unresolved. V dropped 3 bases and J dropped 5 bases, with 5 bases sitting between them. The CDR3 contains 12 residues. The germline V gene has CDR1 SGHTA and CDR2 FQGNSA. The DNA of the CDR3 is TGTGCCAGCAGCTTTGTAGACAATGAGCAGTTCTTC. Encoded protein: CASSFVDNEQFF.

Turning to this clonotype: A clone one base away is much larger, so this may be a read error. V and J are TRBV4-1 and TRBJ1-1, with 9 bases aligning to TRBD1. Losses at the gene ends were 1 base for V and 6 bases for J; bases not matched to a gene: 3. The CDR3 extends over 14 amino acids. Germline V gene data show CDR1 as MGHRA and CDR2 as YSYEKL. DNA for the CDR3: TGCGCCAGCAGCCAAGGACAGGGGGGTTCTGAAGCTTTCTTT. This sequence encodes CASSQGQGGSEAFF.

The rearrangement links TRBV4-3 to TRBJ1-1; D gene unclear. Germline CDR1 and CDR2: LGHNA and YSLEER. V lost 4 bases to trimming and J lost 7 bases, with 13 bases between them. The CDR3 consists of 13 residues. The CDR3 sequence is CASSPSNRVEAFF. The CDR3 DNA reads TGCGCCAGCAGCCCTAGTAACCGGGTTGAAGCTTTCTTT.

As to this clonotype: Given a much more abundant clone one base away, this may be a read error. The V gene is TRBV28, the J gene TRBJ2-7; unclear D gene. Germline lookup yields CDR1 MDHEN and CDR2 SYDVKM. CDR3 size: 11 residues. V was pared by 10 bases and J by 6 bases, with 13 bases between. Here the CDR3 reads CANSPSSEQYF. In DNA form, the CDR3 reads TGTGCCAACAGCCCCAGCTCCGAGCAGTACTTC.

This clonotype was observed once. DNA for the CDR3: TGTGCCAGCAGCTCTCATACGGGACGATCAACTAATGAAAAACTGTTTTTT. Encoded protein: CASSSHTGRSTNEKLFF. The V gene is TRBV7-9, the J gene TRBJ1-4, with D perhaps TRBD1 (5 bases). This CDR3 has 17 amino acids. Trimming left V 4 bases short and J 0 bases short, with 15 bases between. CDR1 and CDR2 from the germline V gene are SEHNR and FQNEAQ (reference sequence).

The chain carries TRBV11-2 and TRBJ2-1, with TRBD2 identical over 12 bases. CDR1 and CDR2 from the germline V gene are SGHAT and FQNNGV. J was trimmed by 9 bases and V by 4 bases; bases with no gene match: 10. The CDR3 has 16 amino acids. Here the CDR3 reads CASSSRRLAGEVEQFF. CDR3 coding DNA: TGTGCCAGCAGCTCCCGCCGACTAGCGGGAGAAGTTGAGCAGTTCTTC.

This clonotype was counted a few times. V and J are TRBV24-1 and TRBJ2-1; 10 bases line up with TRBD2. The V gene end was trimmed by 9 bases and the J gene end by 5 bases; junction bases not matched to a gene: 6. Germline V lookup: CDR1 KGHDR, CDR2 SFDVKD. CDR3 length: 14 residues. CDR3 amino acids: CATYRTSGNNEQFF. CDR3 nucleotide sequence: TGTGCCACCTATCGGACTAGCGGAAACAATGAGCAGTTCTTC.

As concerns this clonotype: A single base separates this from a much larger clone, so it may be a read error. V gene TRBV7-2 combines with J gene TRBJ2-3; TRBD2 agrees at 10 bases. The CDR3 extends over 15 amino acids. Unmatched junction bases numbered 7, after V lost 2 bases and J lost 8 bases. CDR1 is SGHTA and CDR2 is FQGNSA in the germline V gene. CDR3 sequence: CASSLTSGKAATQYF. For the CDR3, the DNA is TGTGCCAGCAGCTTAACTAGCGGGAAAGCAGCTACGCAGTATTTT.

On this clonotype itself: Given a much more abundant clone one base away, this may be a read error. The chain uses TRBV6-1 and TRBJ1-1; unclear D gene. CDR1 MNHNS and CDR2 SASEGT come from the germline V gene. Trimming stripped 7 bases from V and 4 bases from J, with 22 bases between. The CDR3 is 16 amino acids. CDR3 sequence reads: CASTYNFGDLSTEAFF. As DNA, the CDR3 is TGTGCCAGCACCTACAATTTCGGGGATCTGAGCACTGAAGCTTTCTTT.

The chain has TRBV6-1 and TRBJ2-7; TRBD2 matches at 9 bases. The CDR3 loop spans 16 amino acids. The ends lost 7 bases at V and 3 bases at J; junction bases unmatched: 13. Germline V lookup: CDR1 MNHNS, CDR2 SASEGT. CDR3 sequence reads: CASTLGRGGHRYEQYF. The CDR3, as DNA: TGTGCCAGCACCCTGGGGCGGGGGGGACACCGCTACGAGCAGTACTTC.

Comments on this clonotype: A read error is possible here, since a much larger clone lies one base away. The chain carries TRBV4-3 and TRBJ1-1, with D unresolved. The CDR3 spans 15 residues. CDR1 and CDR2 (germline): LGHNA, YSLEER. V lost 0 bases and J 6 bases, leaving 14 bases between the germline ends. The CDR3 DNA reads as TGCGCCAGCAGCCAAGATTCTGGGTTGAGCGCTGAAGCTTTCTTT. Encoded protein: CASSQDSGLSAEAFF.

The chain employs TRBV5-1 and TRBJ1-1; tentative D call: TRBD1 (5 bases). V lost 6 bases, J lost 4 bases, and 13 bases lay in between. This CDR3 region has 13 residues. The germline V gene encodes CDR1 SGHRS and CDR2 YFSETQ. CDR3 DNA sequence: TGCGCCAGCACAAGGATGGGGGGCACTGAAGCTTTCTTT. It specifies CASTRMGGTEAFF.

The chain carries TRBV11-2 and TRBJ1-3; D is undetermined. Trimming removed 2 bases from V and 0 bases from J, with 14 bases in between. This CDR3 has 17 residues. The germline V gene encodes CDR1 SGHAT and CDR2 FQNNGV. CDR3 in DNA: TGTGCCAGCAGCTTAAATACCTATAAGAGCTCTGGAAACACCATATATTTT. This sequence encodes CASSLNTYKSSGNTIYF.

This sequence joins TRBV9 and TRBJ1-1; maybe TRBD1 (5 bases). V was shortened by 0 bases and J by 10 bases, with 13 bases between the two germline ends. Germline CDR1 and CDR2: SGDLS and YYNGEE. The CDR3 has 13 residues. The DNA of the CDR3 is TGTGCCAGCAGCGTAGAGGGGAGGCTTCGAGCTTTCTTT. It specifies CASSVEGRLRAFF.

This clonotype was counted ten times or more. The chain joins TRBV7-2 to TRBJ1-4; D gene unclear. Germline V gene lookup returns CDR1 SGHTA and CDR2 FQGNSA. V dropped 5 bases and J dropped 3 bases, with 7 bases sitting between them. The CDR3 has 13 residues. The CDR3 nucleotides are TGTGCCAGCAGCCCAAGGTCTAATGAAAAACTGTTTTTT. It encodes CASSPRSNEKLFF.

This clonotype was detected many times. This chain uses TRBV7-6 with TRBJ2-6, with D tentatively TRBD2 (6 bases). Germline V CDR1 and CDR2: SGHVS, FNYEAQ. The V end was cut by 5 bases, the J end by 0 bases, with 20 bases between. This CDR3 region has 19 residues. The CDR3 spells CASSPGGRVSLSGANVLTF. Written as DNA, the CDR3 is TGTGCCAGCAGCCCCGGGGGACGGGTTAGTCTCTCTGGGGCCAACGTCCTGACTTTC.

About this clonotype: A single base separates this from a much larger clone, so it may be a read error. The chain is built from TRBV29-1 and TRBJ2-1, with D hard to call. Per the germline V gene, CDR1 is SQVTM and CDR2 is ANQGSEA. The CDR3 spans 12 residues. The CDR3 bases are TGCAGCGTAACCCGGTCCTACAATGAGCAGATCTTC. It is translated as CSVTRSYNEQIF.

This clonotype was detected ten times or more. V usage is TRBV6-6 and J usage is TRBJ1-5, with 10 positions matching TRBD1. Germline assignment: CDR1 MNHNY and CDR2 SVGAGI (reference sequence). The V segment lost 4 bases and the J segment 4 bases; nucleotides outside the gene matches: 1. The CDR3 loop spans 14 amino acids. CDR3 amino acids: CASSWTGGNQPQHF. In nucleotides, the CDR3 is TGTGCCAGCAGTTGGACAGGGGGAAATCAGCCCCAGCATTTT.